Listed below are T cell receptor beta chains from one sample, sequenced in a study of cytomegalovirus exposure and HLA in healthy donors. The table came from immunoSEQ multiplex PCR; TCRdb's copy has only in-frame clones and leaves some out. Here the sample spans fewer than 200,000 clones, roughly nine tenths being singletons. The sequenced sample consisted of PBMCs. These receptors were obtained from a girl less than two years old in good health and CMV-seronegative. Each CDR3 is given with its conserved first and last residue. The D gene is left open where the match is weak. Clone size is not always given. Where it is, it says once, few, many or a class for expanded clones.

v_call: TRBV10-3
clone_size: -
d_call: -
j_call: TRBJ1-1
cdr3_aa: CAISGTSGDMNTEAFF
cdr3_nt: TGTGCCATCAGTGGGACTTCTGGGGACATGAACACTGAAGCTTTCTTT

v_call: TRBV6-6
clone_size: -
d_call: TRBD2
j_call: TRBJ2-3
cdr3_aa: CASSRGGNTDTQYF
cdr3_nt: TGTGCCAGCAGCCGCGGGGGAAACACAGATACGCAGTATTTT

v_call: TRBV6-5
clone_size: few
d_call: TRBD2
j_call: TRBJ2-1
cdr3_aa: CASGRLAGGDEQFF
cdr3_nt: TGTGCCAGCGGTCGGCTAGCGGGGGGTGATGAGCAGTTCTTC

v_call: TRBV7-9
clone_size: once
d_call: -
j_call: TRBJ1-2
cdr3_aa: CASSLNGNYGYTF
cdr3_nt: TGTGCCAGCAGCTTAAACGGGAACTATGGCTACACCTTC

v_call: TRBV4-1
clone_size: few
d_call: -
j_call: TRBJ2-1
cdr3_aa: CASSQESLINEQFF
cdr3_nt: TGCGCCAGCAGCCAAGAATCGTTAATAAATGAGCAGTTCTTC

v_call: TRBV9
clone_size: -
d_call: -
j_call: TRBJ2-5
cdr3_aa: CASSVGPVQETQYF
cdr3_nt: TGTGCCAGCAGCGTAGGCCCGGTACAAGAGACCCAGTACTTC

v_call: TRBV7-9
clone_size: -
d_call: TRBD1
j_call: TRBJ1-4
cdr3_aa: CASHPGQGQKLFF
cdr3_nt: TGTGCCAGCCACCCGGGACAGGGACAAAAACTGTTTTTT

v_call: TRBV6-1
clone_size: -
d_call: -
j_call: TRBJ1-1
cdr3_aa: CASSEIWEGGEPLNTEAFF
cdr3_nt: TGTGCCAGCAGTGAAATTTGGGAGGGGGGGGAGCCATTGAACACTGAAGCTTTCTTT

v_call: TRBV7-6
clone_size: -
d_call: TRBD2
j_call: TRBJ2-3
cdr3_aa: CASSLGTSGGWDTQYF
cdr3_nt: TGTGCCAGCAGCCTAGGGACTAGCGGGGGTTGGGATACGCAGTATTTT

v_call: TRBV7-9
clone_size: -
d_call: TRBD1
j_call: TRBJ2-7
cdr3_aa: CASSPGQGHEQYF
cdr3_nt: TGTGCCAGCAGCCCCGGACAGGGCCACGAGCAGTACTTC

v_call: TRBV29-1
clone_size: -
d_call: -
j_call: TRBJ1-5
cdr3_aa: CSVAGGGALGNQPQHF
cdr3_nt: TGCAGCGTTGCTGGGGGAGGTGCATTGGGCAATCAGCCCCAGCATTTT

v_call: TRBV13
clone_size: -
d_call: -
j_call: TRBJ2-1
cdr3_aa: CASSLYNEQFF
cdr3_nt: TGTGCCAGCAGCCTCTACAATGAGCAGTTCTTC

v_call: TRBV7-2
clone_size: -
d_call: -
j_call: TRBJ1-5
cdr3_aa: CASSLAVRSAGFYSNQPQHF
cdr3_nt: TGTGCCAGCAGCTTAGCGGTCCGGTCGGCAGGGTTCTATAGCAATCAGCCCCAGCATTTT

v_call: TRBV7-2
clone_size: -
d_call: -
j_call: TRBJ1-1
cdr3_aa: CASSPQFGGTEAFF
cdr3_nt: TGTGCCAGCAGCCCTCAATTCGGGGGCACTGAAGCTTTCTTT

v_call: TRBV19
clone_size: few
d_call: -
j_call: TRBJ2-7
cdr3_aa: CASQTGTASSYEQYF
cdr3_nt: TGTGCCAGTCAAACAGGGACCGCGAGCTCCTACGAGCAGTACTTC

v_call: TRBV10-1
clone_size: -
d_call: -
j_call: TRBJ1-1
cdr3_aa: CASMYEVGTEAFF
cdr3_nt: TGCGCCAGCATGTATGAGGTTGGCACTGAAGCTTTCTTT

v_call: TRBV30
clone_size: -
d_call: -
j_call: TRBJ2-3
cdr3_aa: CAWSGLTYTDTQYF
cdr3_nt: TGTGCCTGGAGTGGTTTAACCTACACAGATACGCAGTATTTT

v_call: TRBV2
clone_size: -
d_call: TRBD2
j_call: TRBJ2-7
cdr3_aa: CASSEARGSYEQYF
cdr3_nt: TGTGCCAGCAGTGAAGCGCGGGGGAGCTACGAGCAGTACTTC

v_call: TRBV15
clone_size: -
d_call: -
j_call: TRBJ1-5
cdr3_aa: CATSMRGNQPQHF
cdr3_nt: TGTGCCACCAGCATGAGGGGCAATCAGCCCCAGCATTTT

v_call: TRBV18
clone_size: -
d_call: -
j_call: TRBJ1-6
cdr3_aa: CASSPQETANSPLHF
cdr3_nt: TGTGCCAGCTCACCACAGGAGACAGCTAATTCACCCCTCCACTTT

v_call: TRBV7-3
clone_size: -
d_call: -
j_call: TRBJ2-1
cdr3_aa: CASSIDDSSYNEQFF
cdr3_nt: TGTGCCAGCAGCATAGATGATAGCTCCTACAATGAGCAGTTCTTC

v_call: TRBV9
clone_size: -
d_call: TRBD1
j_call: TRBJ2-1
cdr3_aa: CASSADGTGGREQFF
cdr3_nt: TGTGCCAGCAGCGCGGACGGGACAGGGGGCAGGGAGCAGTTCTTC

v_call: TRBV2
clone_size: few
d_call: -
j_call: TRBJ1-5
cdr3_aa: CASSEVQGGNQPQHF
cdr3_nt: TGTGCCAGCAGTGAAGTCCAGGGCGGCAATCAGCCCCAGCATTTT

v_call: TRBV27
clone_size: -
d_call: TRBD2
j_call: TRBJ2-1
cdr3_aa: CASSNLAGGLVEQFF
cdr3_nt: TGTGCCAGCAGCAACCTAGCGGGGGGGCTCGTTGAGCAGTTCTTC

v_call: TRBV7-8
clone_size: -
d_call: TRBD2
j_call: TRBJ2-7
cdr3_aa: CASSPAGTIYEQYF
cdr3_nt: TGTGCCAGCAGCCCGGCCGGGACTATCTACGAGCAGTACTTC

v_call: TRBV2
clone_size: -
d_call: TRBD1
j_call: TRBJ2-3
cdr3_aa: CASRTGGVPDTQYF
cdr3_nt: TGTGCCAGCAGGACAGGGGGCGTGCCAGATACGCAGTATTTT

v_call: TRBV5-5
clone_size: -
d_call: TRBD2
j_call: TRBJ2-3
cdr3_aa: CASSWWTSGGVVDTQYF
cdr3_nt: TGTGCCAGCAGCTGGTGGACTAGCGGGGGGGTAGTAGATACGCAGTATTTT

v_call: TRBV5-1
clone_size: -
d_call: TRBD2
j_call: TRBJ2-7
cdr3_aa: CASSLGASGSSYEQYF
cdr3_nt: TGCGCCAGCAGCTTGGGGGCTAGCGGGAGCTCCTACGAGCAGTACTTC

v_call: TRBV5-5
clone_size: few
d_call: -
j_call: TRBJ2-7
cdr3_aa: CASSLRGADYYEQYF
cdr3_nt: TGTGCCAGCAGCTTAAGGGGCGCGGATTATTACGAGCAGTACTTC

v_call: TRBV27
clone_size: -
d_call: -
j_call: TRBJ2-3
cdr3_aa: CASRAGIRSTDTQYF
cdr3_nt: TGTGCCAGCAGGGCCGGGATTCGTAGCACAGATACGCAGTATTTT

v_call: TRBV4-1
clone_size: once
d_call: TRBD2
j_call: TRBJ2-7
cdr3_aa: CASSQQIPGLAEGDSEQYF
cdr3_nt: TGCGCCAGCAGCCAACAGATTCCGGGACTAGCGGAGGGGGACTCCGAGCAGTACTTC

v_call: TRBV2
clone_size: -
d_call: -
j_call: TRBJ1-2
cdr3_aa: CASNQGVNYGYTF
cdr3_nt: TGTGCCAGCAACCAGGGTGTTAACTATGGCTACACCTTC

v_call: TRBV2
clone_size: -
d_call: -
j_call: TRBJ2-3
cdr3_aa: CASKADAGDTQYF
cdr3_nt: TGTGCCAGCAAGGCAGACGCGGGAGATACGCAGTATTTT

v_call: TRBV4-2
clone_size: -
d_call: TRBD2
j_call: TRBJ2-2
cdr3_aa: CASSQGAPGLAGGKELFF
cdr3_nt: TGTGCCAGCAGCCAAGGGGCGCCGGGACTAGCGGGGGGGAAGGAGCTGTTTTTT

v_call: TRBV27
clone_size: -
d_call: -
j_call: TRBJ1-2
cdr3_aa: CASSKVRRDYGYTF
cdr3_nt: TGTGCCAGCAGCAAAGTAAGGAGGGACTATGGCTACACCTTC

v_call: TRBV21-1
clone_size: -
d_call: -
j_call: TRBJ2-7
cdr3_aa: CASHRPSGRAYHEQYF
cdr3_nt: TGTGCCAGCCATCGGCCTAGCGGGAGGGCGTATCACGAGCAGTACTTC

v_call: TRBV7-7
clone_size: -
d_call: TRBD2
j_call: TRBJ2-1
cdr3_aa: CASSSGLAGVADEQFF
cdr3_nt: TGTGCCAGCAGCTCGGGACTAGCGGGAGTCGCCGATGAGCAGTTCTTC

v_call: TRBV5-4
clone_size: -
d_call: -
j_call: TRBJ1-2
cdr3_aa: CASSLTGYGYTF
cdr3_nt: TGTGCCAGCAGCCTCACAGGTTATGGCTACACCTTC

v_call: TRBV19
clone_size: -
d_call: -
j_call: TRBJ2-5
cdr3_aa: CASSIEGGLRTQYF
cdr3_nt: TGTGCCAGTAGTATAGAGGGGGGGCTAAGGACCCAGTACTTC

v_call: TRBV27
clone_size: -
d_call: TRBD1
j_call: TRBJ2-5
cdr3_aa: CATGTGLKTQYF
cdr3_nt: TGTGCCACCGGGACAGGGCTAAAGACCCAGTACTTC

v_call: TRBV6-1
clone_size: -
d_call: -
j_call: TRBJ2-7
cdr3_aa: CASSEQSAGVWYF
cdr3_nt: TGTGCCAGCAGTGAACAATCGGCAGGGGTATGGTACTTC

v_call: TRBV13
clone_size: -
d_call: -
j_call: TRBJ2-7
cdr3_aa: CASSTRIARRGPSYEQYF
cdr3_nt: TGTGCCAGCAGCACCCGAATAGCCCGGCGGGGGCCATCCTACGAGCAGTACTTC

v_call: TRBV27
clone_size: once
d_call: TRBD2
j_call: TRBJ2-5
cdr3_aa: CASMGGVGYQETQYF
cdr3_nt: TGTGCCAGCATGGGGGGGGTGGGTTACCAAGAGACCCAGTACTTC

v_call: TRBV7-9
clone_size: -
d_call: -
j_call: TRBJ1-2
cdr3_aa: CSSSLGSGAYTNYGYTF
cdr3_nt: TGTTCCAGCAGCTTAGGTTCTGGGGCCTATACTAACTATGGCTACACCTTC

v_call: TRBV12-5
clone_size: -
d_call: -
j_call: TRBJ1-1
cdr3_aa: CASGLEWTASEAFF
cdr3_nt: TGTGCTAGTGGTTTAGAATGGACAGCAAGCGAGGCTTTCTTT

v_call: TRBV23-1
clone_size: -
d_call: -
j_call: TRBJ2-7
cdr3_aa: CASGPSLGREQRYEQYF
cdr3_nt: TGCGCCAGCGGACCGTCCTTAGGAAGGGAGCAGCGGTACGAGCAGTACTTC

v_call: TRBV11-2
clone_size: -
d_call: -
j_call: TRBJ2-7
cdr3_aa: CASSFGVAYEQYF
cdr3_nt: TGTGCCAGCAGCTTCGGGGTGGCCTACGAGCAGTACTTC

v_call: TRBV7-9
clone_size: few
d_call: TRBD1
j_call: TRBJ1-6
cdr3_aa: CASDSTGANSPLHF
cdr3_nt: TGTGCCAGCGACTCCACAGGGGCTAATTCACCCCTCCACTTT

v_call: TRBV6-5
clone_size: -
d_call: TRBD2
j_call: TRBJ2-7
cdr3_aa: CASGLGIGANYEQYF
cdr3_nt: TGTGCCAGCGGACTAGGGATTGGAGCGAATTACGAGCAGTACTTC